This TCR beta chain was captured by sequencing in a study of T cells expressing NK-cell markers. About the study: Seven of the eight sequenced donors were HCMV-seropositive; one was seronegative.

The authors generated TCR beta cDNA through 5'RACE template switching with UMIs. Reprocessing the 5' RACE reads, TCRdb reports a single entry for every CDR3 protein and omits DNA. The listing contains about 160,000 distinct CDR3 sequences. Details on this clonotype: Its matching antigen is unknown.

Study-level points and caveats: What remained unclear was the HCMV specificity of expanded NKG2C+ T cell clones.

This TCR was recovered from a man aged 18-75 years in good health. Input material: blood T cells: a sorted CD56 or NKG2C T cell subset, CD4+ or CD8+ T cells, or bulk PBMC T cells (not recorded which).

The CDR3 here is CASTGGDSPSNTEAFF. The chain is built from TRBV2 and TRBJ1-1; with no DNA, the TCRdb D assignment of TRBD1 cannot be verified. The CDR3 spans 16 residues. Germline CDR1 SNHLY, CDR2 FYNNEI. Looking up the rest from reference TRBV2 and TRBJ1-1 gives the full variable domain: EPEVTQTPSHQVTQMGQEVILRCVPISNHLYFYWYRQILGQKVEFLVSFYNNEISEKSEIFDDQFSVERPDGSNFTLKIRSTKLEDSAMYFCASTGGDSPSNTEAFFGQGTRLTVV.